This T cell receptor (beta chain) was found in a study of vaccination and CD4 T cells after COVID-19. Study findings and constraints: A median of 86.3% of reactive clones, in convalescent patients, became evident only post-vaccination.

CDR3 length: 15 amino acids. Between the trimmed V and J ends, which lost 3 bases and 9 bases, there was a span of 20 bases. CDR1 and CDR2 (germline): MGHDK, SYGVNS. Treatment denoted: approximately 10-day PBMC culture with coronavirus spike peptide pools or control peptides (ViraFEST assay). The Oncomine TCR Beta short-read assay sequenced DNA from cultured CD4+ T cells. TCRdb called the PCR reads again in MiXCR, with one record for every CDR3 protein. The profile shows 9,500 to 15,000 distinct CDR3 sequences, around 21% of them singletons. This clonotype was detected a few times. Its antigen is still unknown.

Sequencing was performed on CD4+ T cells from blood, cultured in vitro, taken before SARS-CoV-2 vaccination. The chain employs TRBV25-1 and TRBJ1-2; D perhaps matches TRBD1 (6 bases). The sequence was collected from a human donor who received a COVID-19 vaccine. The CDR3 protein is CASSDNLAGGESYTF. The CDR3 nucleotides are TGTGCCAGCAGTGATAATCTCGCCGGGGGCGAGAGCTACACCTTC.